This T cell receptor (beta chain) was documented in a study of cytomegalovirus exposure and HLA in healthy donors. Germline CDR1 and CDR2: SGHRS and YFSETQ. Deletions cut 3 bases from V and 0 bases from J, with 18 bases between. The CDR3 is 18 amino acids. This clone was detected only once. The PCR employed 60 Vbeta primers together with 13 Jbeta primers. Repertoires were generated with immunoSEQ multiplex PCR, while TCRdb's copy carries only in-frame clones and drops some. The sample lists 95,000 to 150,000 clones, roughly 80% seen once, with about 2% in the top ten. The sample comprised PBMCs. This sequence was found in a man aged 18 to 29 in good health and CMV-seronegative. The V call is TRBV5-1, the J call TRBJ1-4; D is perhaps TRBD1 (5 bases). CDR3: CASSSGLLGSATNEKLFF. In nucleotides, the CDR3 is TGCGCCAGCAGCTCGGGACTTTTGGGTAGCGCAACTAATGAAAAACTGTTTTTT.